This TCR beta chain was observed in a study of blood T cell repertoires in COVID-19. The assay was immunoSEQ multiplex PCR, and TCRdb's table has in-frame clones only and misses some. The sample has over 90,000 clones; 80% to 95% are singletons. J gave up 5 bases and V 2 bases, and 11 bases lay outside the gene matches. Germline V lookup: CDR1 LNHNV, CDR2 YYDKDF (reference sequence). This CDR3 has 16 residues. The specimen sequenced was peripheral blood. This chain links TRBV15 with TRBJ2-5; 7 nucleotides agree with TRBD1. This sequence was found in a man younger than 35 with acute or convalescent COVID-19. CDR3 residues: CATSRPDEGAEETQYF. Written as DNA, the CDR3 is TGTGCCACCAGCAGACCCGACGAGGGGGCTGAGGAGACCCAGTACTTC.